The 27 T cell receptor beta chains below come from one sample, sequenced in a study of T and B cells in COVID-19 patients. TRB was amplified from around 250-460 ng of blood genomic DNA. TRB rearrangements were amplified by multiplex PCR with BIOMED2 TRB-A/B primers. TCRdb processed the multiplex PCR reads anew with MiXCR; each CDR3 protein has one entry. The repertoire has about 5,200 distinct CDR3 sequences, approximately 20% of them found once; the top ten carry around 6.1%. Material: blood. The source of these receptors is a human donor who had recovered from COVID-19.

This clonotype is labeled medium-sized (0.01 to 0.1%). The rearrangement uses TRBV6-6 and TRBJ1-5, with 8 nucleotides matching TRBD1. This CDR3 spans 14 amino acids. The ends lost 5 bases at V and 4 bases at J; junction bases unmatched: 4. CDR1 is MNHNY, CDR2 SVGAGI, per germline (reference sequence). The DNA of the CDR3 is TGTGCCAGCAGTAAACGGACAGGGAATCAGCCCCAGCATTTT. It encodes CASSKRTGNQPQHF.

The CDR3 DNA sequence: TGTGCCAGCAGTGAGACTAGCGGGGGGTTTCAAGAGACCCAGTACTTC. It encodes CASSETSGGFQETQYF. The rearrangement joins TRBV28 to TRBJ2-5, with 13 bases lining up with TRBD2. Germline V gene lookup returns CDR1 MDHEN and CDR2 SYDVKM. The CDR3 totals 16 residues. J was trimmed by 2 bases and V by 5 bases; bases with no gene match: 5.

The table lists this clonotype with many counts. The CDR3: CASSFMGENTEAFF. Here the CDR3 DNA reads TGTGCCAGCAGCTTCATGGGAGAGAACACTGAAGCTTTCTTT. This rearrangement joins TRBV5-4 to TRBJ1-1; D call uncertain. Germline CDR1 is SGHNT and CDR2 is YYREEE (reference sequence). Trimming shortened V by 2 bases and J by 1 base, and 9 bases separated the two germline ends. The CDR3 sequence is 14 residues long. The full variable domain, completed using reference TRBV5-4 and TRBJ1-1, is ETGVTQSPTHLIKTRGQQVTLRCSSQSGHNTVSWYQQALGQGPQFIFQYYREEENGRGNFPPRFSGLQFPNYSSELNVNALELDDSALYLCASSFMGENTEAFFGQGTRLTVV.

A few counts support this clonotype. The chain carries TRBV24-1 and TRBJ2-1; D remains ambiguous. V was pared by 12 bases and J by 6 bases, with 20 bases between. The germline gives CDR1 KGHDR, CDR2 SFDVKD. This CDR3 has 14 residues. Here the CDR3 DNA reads TGTGCCCCCCCCAGCCCCTCACAGTTCAATGAGCAGTTCTTC. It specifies CAPPSPSQFNEQFF.

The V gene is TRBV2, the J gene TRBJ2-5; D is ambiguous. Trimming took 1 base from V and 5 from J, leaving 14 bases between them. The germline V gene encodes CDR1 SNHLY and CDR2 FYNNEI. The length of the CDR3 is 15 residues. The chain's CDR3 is CASSEVNGQRETQYF. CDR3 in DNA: TGTGCCAGCAGTGAAGTTAACGGGCAGAGGGAGACCCAGTACTTC.

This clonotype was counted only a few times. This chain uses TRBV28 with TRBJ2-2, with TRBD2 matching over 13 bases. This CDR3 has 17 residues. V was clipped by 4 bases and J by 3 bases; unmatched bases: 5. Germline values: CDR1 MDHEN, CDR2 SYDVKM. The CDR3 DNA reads TGTGCCAGCAGTTCCACTAGCGGGAGGGCACACACCGGGGAGCTGTTTTTT. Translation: CASSSTSGRAHTGELFF.

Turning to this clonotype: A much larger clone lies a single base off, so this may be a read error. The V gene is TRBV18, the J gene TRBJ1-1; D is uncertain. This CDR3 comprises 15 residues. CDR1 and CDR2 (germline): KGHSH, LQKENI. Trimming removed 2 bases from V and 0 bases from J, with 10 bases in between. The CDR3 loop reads CASSPSLQLNTEAFF. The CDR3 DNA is TGTGCCAGCTCACCAAGCCTACAGTTGAACACTGAAGCTTTCTTT.

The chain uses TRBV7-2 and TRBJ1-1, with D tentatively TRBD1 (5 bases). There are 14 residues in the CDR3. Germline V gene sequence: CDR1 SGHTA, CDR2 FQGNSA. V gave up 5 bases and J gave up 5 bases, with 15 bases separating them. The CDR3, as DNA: TGTGCCAGCAGCCCGCAGGGTCGACGGACTGAAGCTTTCTTT. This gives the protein CASSPQGRRTEAFF. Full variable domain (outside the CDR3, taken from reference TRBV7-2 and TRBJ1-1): GAGVSQSPSNKVTEKGKDVELRCDPISGHTALYWYRQSLGQGLEFLIYFQGNSAPDKSGLPSDRFSAERTGGSVSTLTIQRTQQEDSAVYLCASSPQGRRTEAFFGQGTRLTVV.

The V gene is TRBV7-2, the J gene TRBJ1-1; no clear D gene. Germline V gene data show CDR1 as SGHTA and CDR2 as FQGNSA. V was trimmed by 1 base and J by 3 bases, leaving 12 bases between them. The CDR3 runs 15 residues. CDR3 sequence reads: CASSLGGVGDTEAFF. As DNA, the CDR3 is TGTGCCAGCAGCTTAGGGGGTGTTGGGGACACTGAAGCTTTCTTT. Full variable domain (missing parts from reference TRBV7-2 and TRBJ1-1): GAGVSQSPSNKVTEKGKDVELRCDPISGHTALYWYRQSLGQGLEFLIYFQGNSAPDKSGLPSDRFSAERTGGSVSTLTIQRTQQEDSAVYLCASSLGGVGDTEAFFGQGTRLTVV.

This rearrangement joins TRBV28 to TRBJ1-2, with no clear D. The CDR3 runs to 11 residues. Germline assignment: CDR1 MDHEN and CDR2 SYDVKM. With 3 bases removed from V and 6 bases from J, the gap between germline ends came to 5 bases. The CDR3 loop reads CASSFSDGYTF. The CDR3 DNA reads TGTGCCAGCAGTTTCTCTGATGGCTACACCTTC.

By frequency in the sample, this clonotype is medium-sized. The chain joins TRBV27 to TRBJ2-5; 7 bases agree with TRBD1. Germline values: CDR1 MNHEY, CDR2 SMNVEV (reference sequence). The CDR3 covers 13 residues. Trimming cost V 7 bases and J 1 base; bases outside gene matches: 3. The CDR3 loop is CASIDRAQETQYF. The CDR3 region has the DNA TGTGCCAGCATAGACAGGGCCCAAGAGACCCAGTACTTC.

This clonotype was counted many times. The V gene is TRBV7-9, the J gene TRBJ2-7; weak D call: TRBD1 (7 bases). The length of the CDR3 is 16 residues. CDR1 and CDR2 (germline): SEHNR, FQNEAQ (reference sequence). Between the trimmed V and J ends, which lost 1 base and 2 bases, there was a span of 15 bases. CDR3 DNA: TGTGCCAGCAGCTTAGGCGGGACAGCCTACACCTACGAGCAGTACTTC. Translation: CASSLGGTAYTYEQYF.

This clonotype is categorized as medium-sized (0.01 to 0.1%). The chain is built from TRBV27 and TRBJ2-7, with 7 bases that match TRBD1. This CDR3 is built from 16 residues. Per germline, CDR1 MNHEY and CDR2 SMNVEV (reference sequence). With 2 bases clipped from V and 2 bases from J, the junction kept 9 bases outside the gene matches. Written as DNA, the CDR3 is TGTGCCAGCAGTTTACTAGTCCCAGGGGGTGCCTACGAGCAGTACTTC. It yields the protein CASSLLVPGGAYEQYF.

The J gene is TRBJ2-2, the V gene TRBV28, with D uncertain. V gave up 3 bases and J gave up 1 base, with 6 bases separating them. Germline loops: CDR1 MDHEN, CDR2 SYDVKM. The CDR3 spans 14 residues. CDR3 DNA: TGTGCCAGCAGTTTTAGCCAGAACACCGGGGAGCTGTTTTTT. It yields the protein CASSFSQNTGELFF.

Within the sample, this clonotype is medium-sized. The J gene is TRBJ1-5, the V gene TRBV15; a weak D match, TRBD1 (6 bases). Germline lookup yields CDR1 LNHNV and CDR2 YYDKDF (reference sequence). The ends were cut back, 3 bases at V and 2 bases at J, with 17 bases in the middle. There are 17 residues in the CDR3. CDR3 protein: CATSSKRGGPGNQPQHF. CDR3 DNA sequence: TGTGCCACCAGCAGCAAGAGAGGGGGGCCAGGCAATCAGCCCCAGCATTTT.

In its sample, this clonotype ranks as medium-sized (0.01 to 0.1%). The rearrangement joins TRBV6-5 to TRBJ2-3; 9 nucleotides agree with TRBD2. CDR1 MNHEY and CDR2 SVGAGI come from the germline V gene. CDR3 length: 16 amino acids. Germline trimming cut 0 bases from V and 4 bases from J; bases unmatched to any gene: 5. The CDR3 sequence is CASSYSGGRAPDTQYF. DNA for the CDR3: TGTGCCAGCAGTTACTCTGGCGGGAGGGCCCCAGATACGCAGTATTTT.

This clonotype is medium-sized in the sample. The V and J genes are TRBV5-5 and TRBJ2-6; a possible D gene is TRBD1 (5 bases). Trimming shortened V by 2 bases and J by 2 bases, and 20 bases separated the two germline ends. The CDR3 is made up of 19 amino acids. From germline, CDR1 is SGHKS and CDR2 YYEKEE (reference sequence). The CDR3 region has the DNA TGTGCCAGCAGCTTCTATGAAGGGGTTGACCTGACTGGGGCCAACGTCCTGACTTTC. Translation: CASSFYEGVDLTGANVLTF.

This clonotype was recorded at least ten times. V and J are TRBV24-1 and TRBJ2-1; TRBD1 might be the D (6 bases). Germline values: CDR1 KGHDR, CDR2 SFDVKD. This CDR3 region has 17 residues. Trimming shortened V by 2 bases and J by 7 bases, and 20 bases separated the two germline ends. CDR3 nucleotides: TGTGCCACCAGTGATTCCACAGGGAATCCCTACAGGAATGAGCAGTTCTTC. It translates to CATSDSTGNPYRNEQFF.

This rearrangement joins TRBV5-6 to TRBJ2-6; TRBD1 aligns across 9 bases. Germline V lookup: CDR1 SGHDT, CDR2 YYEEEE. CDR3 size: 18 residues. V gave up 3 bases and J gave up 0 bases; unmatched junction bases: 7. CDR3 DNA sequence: TGTGCCAGCAGCTCCCGGGACAGGGATGGCTCTGGGGCCAACGTCCTGACTTTC. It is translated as CASSSRDRDGSGANVLTF.

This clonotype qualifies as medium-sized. The CDR3 here is CATSRPRGQFNQPQHF. CDR3 bases: TGTGCCACCAGCCGGCCCCGGGGACAATTCAATCAGCCCCAGCATTTT. The gene calls are TRBV15 and TRBJ1-5; D possibly corresponds to TRBD1 (6 bases). Germline V gives CDR1 LNHNV, CDR2 YYDKDF (reference sequence). The CDR3 covers 16 residues. V lost 5 bases and J 3 bases, leaving 17 bases between the germline ends.

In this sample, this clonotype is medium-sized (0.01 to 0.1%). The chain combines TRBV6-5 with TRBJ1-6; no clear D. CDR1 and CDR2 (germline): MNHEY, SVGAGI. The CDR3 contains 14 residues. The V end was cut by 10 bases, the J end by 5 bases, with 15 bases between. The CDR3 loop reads CATREGENNSPLHF. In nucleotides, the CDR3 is TGTGCCACCCGGGAGGGAGAGAATAATTCACCCCTCCACTTT.

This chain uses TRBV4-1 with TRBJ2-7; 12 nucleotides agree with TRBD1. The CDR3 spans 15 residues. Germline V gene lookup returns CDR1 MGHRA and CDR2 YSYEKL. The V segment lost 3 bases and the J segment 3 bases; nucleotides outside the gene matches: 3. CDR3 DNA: TGCGCCAGCAGCCAGGGGACAGGGGGCGGCTACGAGCAGTACTTC. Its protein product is CASSQGTGGGYEQYF.

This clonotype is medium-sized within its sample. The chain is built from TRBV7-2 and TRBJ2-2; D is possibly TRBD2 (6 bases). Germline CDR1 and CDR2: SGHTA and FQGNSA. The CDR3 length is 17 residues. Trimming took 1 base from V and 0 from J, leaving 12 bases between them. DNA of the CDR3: TGTGCCAGCAGCTTAGTCGGAGGGCACGCGAACACCGGGGAGCTGTTTTTT. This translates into CASSLVGGHANTGELFF.

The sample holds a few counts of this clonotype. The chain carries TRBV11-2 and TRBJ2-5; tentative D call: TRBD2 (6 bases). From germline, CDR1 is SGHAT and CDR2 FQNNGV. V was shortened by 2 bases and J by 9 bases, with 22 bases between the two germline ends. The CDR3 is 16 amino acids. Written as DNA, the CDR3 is TGTGCCAGCAGCTTACTCGGTCGGCGGGACCCCGGGGCCCAGTACTTC. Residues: CASSLLGRRDPGAQYF.

As DNA, the CDR3 is TGCAGCGTGGGTGAATGGACAGGGTTACTCGGGGGCGACACCTTC. Its protein product is CSVGEWTGLLGGDTF. The chain recombines TRBV29-1 with TRBJ1-2; 8 nucleotides line up with TRBD1. Germline CDR1 is SQVTM and CDR2 is ANQGSEA. This CDR3 has 15 amino acids. V dropped 6 bases and J dropped 12; count of bases not matched to a gene: 21. The entire variable domain, with the rest obtained from reference TRBV29-1 and TRBJ1-2, is as follows: SAVISQKPSRDICQRGTSLTIQCQVDSQVTMMFWYRQQPGQSLTLIATANQGSEATYESGFVIDKFPISRPNLTFSTLTVSNMSPEDSSIYLCSVGEWTGLLGGDTFGSGTRLTVV.

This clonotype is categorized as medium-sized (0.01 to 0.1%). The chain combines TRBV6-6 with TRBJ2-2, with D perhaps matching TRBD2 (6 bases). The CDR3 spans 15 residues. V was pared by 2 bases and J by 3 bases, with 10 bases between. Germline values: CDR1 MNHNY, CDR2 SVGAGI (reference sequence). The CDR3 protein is CASSYMEGHTGELFF. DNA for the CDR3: TGTGCCAGCAGTTACATGGAGGGACACACCGGGGAGCTGTTTTTT.

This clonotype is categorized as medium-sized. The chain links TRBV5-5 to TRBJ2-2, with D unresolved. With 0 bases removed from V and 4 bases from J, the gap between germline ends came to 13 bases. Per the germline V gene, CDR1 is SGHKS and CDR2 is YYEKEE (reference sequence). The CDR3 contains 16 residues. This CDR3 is CASSLVAGAATGELFF. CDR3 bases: TGTGCCAGCAGCTTGGTGGCAGGCGCCGCCACCGGGGAGCTGTTTTTT.